The rows below give T cell receptor beta chains drawn from one sample of a study of Graves' ophthalmopathy and Graves' hyperthyroidism. MiXCR, run by TCRdb on the multiplex PCR reads, gives a single entry per CDR3 protein. The profile shows roughly 500,000 distinct CDR3 sequences, around 14% of them singletons. Sequences were obtained from blood. The receptors originated from a young woman with Graves' ophthalmopathy. Each CDR3 is given with its conserved first and last residue. D genes are given only for firm matches. Where a row states a size, it is once, few, many or the class of an expanded clone; other rows omit it.

>-|few|TRBJ1-5|TRBV28
TGTGCCAGCAGTTCCCTTCGGGGACTGATCAATCAGCCCCAGCATTTT
CASSSLRGLINQPQHF
>-|many|TRBJ2-7|TRBV27
TGTGCCAGCAGTCCCCGGGCGAGGAGCTCCTACGAGCAGTACTTC
CASSPRARSSYEQYF
>-|few|TRBJ2-2|TRBV13
TGTGCCAGCAGCACCCCACTCGATCCCACCGGGGAGCTGTTTTTT
CASSTPLDPTGELFF
>TRBD1|many|TRBJ2-2|TRBV10-2
TGCGCCAGCAGTGGGACGACAGGGGAGACCGGGGAGCTGTTTTTT
CASSGTTGETGELFF
>-|-|TRBJ1-1|TRBV6-5
TGTGCCAGCAGTTACCGGCGAAAGAACACTGAAGCTTTCTTT
CASSYRRKNTEAFF
>-|many|TRBJ2-5|TRBV15
TGTGCCACCAGCAGAGATATCACCCAGTACTTC
CATSRDITQYF
>-|many|TRBJ1-2|TRBV20-1
TGCAGTGCTAGTTATAGTGGGGCTGGCTACACCTTC
CSASYSGAGYTF
>TRBD1|many|TRBJ1-2|TRBV12-3/TRBV12-4
TGTGCCAGCAGACCGACAGGGAGGGACTATGGCTACACCTTC
CASRPTGRDYGYTF
>-|many|TRBJ1-5|TRBV19
TGTGCCAGCCTCGCACAGGGATCCACCCAGCCCCAGCATTTT
CASLAQGSTQPQHF
>TRBD1|many|TRBJ1-5|TRBV12-3/TRBV12-4
TGTGCCAGCAGTTCCGAGACAGGGGGCAATCAGCCCCAGCATTTT
CASSSETGGNQPQHF
>-|-|TRBJ1-6|TRBV6-1
TGTGCCAGCAGTAGGGACGACGGGGGGAATAATTCACCCCTCCACTTT
CASSRDDGGNNSPLHF
>-|-|TRBJ2-7|TRBV30
TGTGCCTGGAGTGTACTCCAAGGGGGAGTAACCTACGAGCAGTACTTC
CAWSVLQGGVTYEQYF
>-|many|TRBJ1-5|TRBV2
TGTGCCAGCAGTGATCGGGGAGGTCGGCAACCCCAGCATTTT
CASSDRGGRQPQHF
>TRBD1|many|TRBJ2-7|TRBV7-9
TGTGCCAGCAGCACCTGGACAGGGTATGCCGAGCAGTACTTC
CASSTWTGYAEQYF
>-|few|TRBJ2-5|TRBV11-2
TGTGCCAGCAGCTTAGTTTTGGCCCTTCAAGAGACCCAGTACTTC
CASSLVLALQETQYF
>-|few|TRBJ2-4|TRBV11-2
TGTGCCAGCAGCTTAGTCATGGGGCTCGCCAAAAACATTAAGTACTTC
CASSLVMGLAKNIKYF
>-|many|TRBJ2-7|TRBV2
TGTGCCAGCAGTATTCAAAGTCGGGCAGTTTTATCCTACGAGCAGTACTTC
CASSIQSRAVLSYEQYF
>TRBD1|many|TRBJ1-2|TRBV7-9
TGTGCCAGCAGCCTTGGACAGGGCAGACTAAGCTACACCTTC
CASSLGQGRLSYTF
>TRBD2|many|TRBJ2-5|TRBV20-1
TGCAGTGCTAGAGACCGGATGGTAGCGGGGGACAAAGAGACCCAGTACTTC
CSARDRMVAGDKETQYF
>-|many|TRBJ2-7|TRBV7-8
TGTGCCAGCAGCTTAGGGGCAGGGGAGGCTTACGAGCAGTACTTC
CASSLGAGEAYEQYF
>-|many|TRBJ1-5|TRBV28
TGTGCCAGCAGCCCGGACAGTAGCCATCAGCCCCAGCATTTT
CASSPDSSHQPQHF
>-|-|TRBJ1-5|TRBV30
TGTGCCTGGAGTTTTGGCCCTGATCAGCCCCAGCATTTT
CAWSFGPDQPQHF
>-|many|TRBJ2-4|TRBV7-3
TGTGCCAGCAGCTTAACCGGCCACGCGGCAAACATTCAGTACTTC
CASSLTGHAANIQYF
>-|many|TRBJ1-2|TRBV10-3
TGTGCCATCCGCGACAGCCGGAACTATGGCTACACCTTC
CAIRDSRNYGYTF
>-|few|TRBJ1-2|TRBV25-1
TGTGCCAGCAGTGGGGGACTTCCCGGCGGCTATGGCTACACCTTC
CASSGGLPGGYGYTF
>-|many|TRBJ1-5|TRBV15
TGTGCCACCAGCAGAGTAGGGACTAGCAATCAGCCCCAGCATTTT
CATSRVGTSNQPQHF
>-|once|TRBJ2-7|TRBV20-1
TGCAGTGCTAGACCTGGGACACCGAGCTCCTACGAGCAGTACTTC
CSARPGTPSSYEQYF
>-|many|TRBJ2-7|TRBV11-2
TGTGCCAGCAGCTTATCCTTCGAGCAGTACTTC
CASSLSFEQYF
>-|many|TRBJ2-5|TRBV30
TGTGCCTGGAGATACGGACAGTTCGAGACCCAGTACTTC
CAWRYGQFETQYF
>-|many|TRBJ2-7|TRBV27
TGTGCCAGCAGTTTTGGGGGGGCTAACGAGCAGTACTTC
CASSFGGANEQYF
>-|many|TRBJ1-5|TRBV19
TGTGCCAGTAGTCGAGGAGGGGGAAATCAGCCCCAGCATTTT
CASSRGGGNQPQHF
>-|many|TRBJ2-7|TRBV12-3/TRBV12-4
TGTGCCAGCAGCCCCAGGGGGGGGCAGCTCTACGAGCAGTACTTC
CASSPRGGQLYEQYF
>TRBD2|many|TRBJ2-7|TRBV12-3/TRBV12-4
TGTGCCAGCAGGGGGACTAGCGGGGTCAGCGAGCAGTACTTC
CASRGTSGVSEQYF
>-|many|TRBJ2-2|TRBV12-3/TRBV12-4
TGTGCCAGCAGTCCCGGACCCTTACTGAACACCGGGGAGCTGTTTTTT
CASSPGPLLNTGELFF
>-|many|TRBJ1-3|TRBV25-1
TGTGCCAGCAGCGATCCGGGACGGAACTCTGGAAACACCATATATTTT
CASSDPGRNSGNTIYF
>-|many|TRBJ1-1|TRBV12-3/TRBV12-4
TGTGCCAGCAGTTTCGACATGAACACTGAAGCTTTCTTT
CASSFDMNTEAFF
>-|many|TRBJ2-7|TRBV29-1
TGCAGCGCCAACAATAGGGCCTACGAGCAGTACTTC
CSANNRAYEQYF
>-|-|TRBJ2-5|TRBV30
TGTGCCTGCGCTACAGGGTCAGGACAAGAGACCCAGTACTTC
CACATGSGQETQYF
>-|many|TRBJ1-2|TRBV28
TGTGCCAGCAGTCCTCCCCCCGGGGAAGGTGGCTACACCTTC
CASSPPPGEGGYTF
>-|many|TRBJ2-7|TRBV6-2/TRBV6-3
TGTGCCAGCAGTTACTCGACGGAACGGGGAGCCTACGAGCAGTACTTC
CASSYSTERGAYEQYF
>-|-|TRBJ1-1|TRBV25-1
TGTGCCAGCAGTGAAGGGTCCTCCGGCACTGAAGCTTTCTTT
CASSEGSSGTEAFF
>-|few|TRBJ1-1|TRBV3-1
TGTGCCAGCAGCCAAAAGGGGGGCAGGAACACTGAAGCTTTCTTT
CASSQKGGRNTEAFF